This T cell receptor beta chain was captured by sequencing in a study of blood T cell repertoires in COVID-19. Study-wide context: PBMCs, B-cell-depleted T cells, or T cells provided the cDNA or gDNA that made up the material.

The protocol was immunoSEQ multiplex PCR, while the TCRdb copy is restricted to in-frame clones and leaves out a portion. The sample lists around 260,000 clones, 88% occurring once. The V gene's germline CDR1 is SGDLS and CDR2 YYNGEE. The CDR3 is 17 residues long. V was pared by 0 bases and J by 4 bases, with 7 bases of the junction left unmatched. This sequence was found in a woman in her 70s with COVID-19, enrolled during active disease. The chain couples TRBV9 to TRBJ2-2, with 9 bases matching TRBD2. The sequenced material came from peripheral blood. CDR3 DNA: TGTGCCAGCAGCGTAGGGTATAGCGGGAGCGTCACCGGGGAGCTGTTTTTT. This translates into CASSVGYSGSVTGELFF.